The rows below give T cell receptor beta chains drawn from one sample of a study of T cell responses to AZD1222 COVID-19 vaccine. This table comes from immunoSEQ multiplex PCR, and its TCRdb copy is limited to in-frame clones, with some not included. Counted here are about 120,000 clones, approximately 85% occurring once; the ten biggest clones make up under 2%. The sample was peripheral blood, taken on day 0 of AZD1222 vaccination. The receptors shown here come from an adult in good health. Both conserved end residues are part of each CDR3. D genes are given only for firm matches. Only part of the rows carry a size: once, few, many, or a class if the clone is expanded.

TRBV27	NA	NA	TRBJ2-7	16	CASSPTVGISSYEQYF	TGTGCCAGCAGTCCCACCGTGGGGATCAGCTCCTACGAGCAGTACTTC
TRBV6-1	NA	once	TRBJ2-7	14	CASSELWAGSEQYF	TGTGCCAGCAGTGAACTGTGGGCCGGAAGCGAGCAGTACTTC
TRBV2	TRBD1	few	TRBJ2-3	13	CAGQGPFTDTQYF	TGTGCCGGACAGGGCCCCTTCACAGATACGCAGTATTTT
TRBV6-5	NA	NA	TRBJ2-1	14	CASSYLGSHNEQFF	TGTGCCAGCAGTTACCTAGGGTCCCACAATGAGCAGTTCTTC
TRBV5-1	NA	NA	TRBJ2-7	15	CASSASGHPSYEQYF	TGCGCCAGCAGCGCCTCGGGACATCCCTCCTACGAGCAGTACTTC
TRBV11-2	NA	NA	TRBJ1-3	15	CASSPGLGAGNTIYF	TGTGCCAGCAGCCCCGGGTTGGGGGCTGGAAACACCATATATTTT
TRBV3-1/TRBV3-2	TRBD2	NA	TRBJ2-5	20	CASSPKRPQRGYSYQETQYF	TGTGCCAGCAGCCCAAAGAGGCCCCAGCGGGGGTACTCGTACCAAGAGACCCAGTACTTC
TRBV4-1	NA	NA	TRBJ1-4	13	CASSLMDGEKLFF	TGCGCCAGCAGCCTCATGGACGGGGAAAAACTGTTTTTT
TRBV6-6	TRBD1	NA	TRBJ2-2	16	CAGKQTGGGNAGELFF	TGTGCCGGAAAACAGACAGGGGGCGGTAACGCCGGGGAGCTGTTTTTT
TRBV18	NA	NA	TRBJ1-4	15	CASSPSTATNEKLFF	TGTGCCAGCTCACCTAGCACAGCCACTAATGAAAAACTGTTTTTT
TRBV4-2	NA	NA	TRBJ2-5	17	CASSHVTRAESVRTQYF	TGTGCCAGCAGCCATGTCACGAGGGCGGAATCGGTGAGAACCCAGTACTTC
TRBV19	TRBD2	NA	TRBJ2-7	14	CASSTAGTSYEQYF	TGTGCCAGTAGTACCGCCGGGACTAGCTACGAGCAGTACTTC
TRBV5-1	NA	once	TRBJ2-2	15	CASSSTGQQPGELFF	TGCGCCAGCAGCTCCACCGGACAGCAGCCCGGGGAGCTGTTTTTT
TRBV10-3	TRBD1	NA	TRBJ2-5	15	CAISTHRDREETQYF	TGTGCCATCAGTACTCACCGGGACAGGGAAGAGACCCAGTACTTC
TRBV4-2	NA	NA	TRBJ1-2	15	CASSQDLGAGYGYTF	TGTGCCAGCAGCCAAGATTTGGGGGCCGGATATGGCTACACCTTC
TRBV30	TRBD1	NA	TRBJ2-7	12	CAWNRGRDEQYF	TGTGCCTGGAACAGGGGACGCGACGAGCAGTACTTC
TRBV5-5	NA	NA	TRBJ2-2	15	CASSFRGSNTGELFF	TGTGCCAGCAGCTTTCGTGGGTCGAACACCGGGGAGCTGTTTTTT
TRBV6-5	TRBD1	NA	TRBJ1-2	13	CASKRDRDYGYTF	TGTGCCAGCAAGCGAGACAGGGACTATGGCTACACCTTC
TRBV6-5	NA	few	TRBJ2-3	15	CASSYSGGPGDTQYF	TGTGCCAGCAGTTACTCAGGGGGGCCGGGAGATACGCAGTATTTT
TRBV19	TRBD1	NA	TRBJ1-1	17	CASSIKTGGEGSTEAFF	TGTGCCAGTAGTATAAAAACAGGGGGCGAAGGGAGCACTGAAGCTTTCTTT